A single sample is the source of the 8 T cell receptor beta chains below, sequenced in a study of shared clonotypes between healthy human individuals. Measured with immunoSEQ multiplex PCR; TCRdb has only the in-frame clones, and not every one. The sample shows 1.6 million or so clones, around 97% of them seen only once. The sample was naive CD4+ T cells sorted from blood. Described subset: CD45RA+ positively selected. Receptors originate from a man younger than 45 in good health.

This sequence joins TRBV11-2 and TRBJ1-1; D call uncertain. Trimming removed 6 bases at V and 1 base at J, with 12 bases between. The germline CDR1 and CDR2 sequences are SGHAT and FQNNGV. The CDR3 length is 14 residues. CDR3 in DNA: TGTGCCAGCAGAGCGCCAGGCGGGAACACTGAAGCTTTCTTT. This sequence encodes CASRAPGGNTEAFF.

The genes are TRBV7-9 and TRBJ1-5; 8 bases align to TRBD1. Trimming took 5 bases from V and 2 from J; bases not matched to a gene: 14. The CDR3 has 18 residues. Germline assignment: CDR1 SEHNR and CDR2 FQNEAQ (reference sequence). The CDR3 sequence: CASSADRDGRSGNQPQHF. CDR3 nucleotide sequence: TGTGCCAGCAGCGCGGACAGGGACGGCCGAAGCGGCAATCAGCCCCAGCATTTT.

The sample holds one count of this clone. One end of the junction does not line up with germline, which may come from a read error. This chain connects TRBV15 to TRBJ2-2; D is undetermined. The V gene's germline CDR1 is LNHNV and CDR2 YYDKDF (reference sequence). The CDR3 spans 16 residues. CDR3 nucleotide sequence: TGTGCCACCAGCCGAGAGATAATAGGAGTAACCGGGGAGCTGTTTTTT. As protein: CATSREIIGVTGELFF. The complete variable domain, with remaining parts taken from reference TRBV15 and TRBJ2-2, reads DAMVIQNPRYQVTQFGKPVTLSCSQTLNHNVMYWYQQKSSQAPKLLFHYYDKDFNNEADTPDNFQSRRPNTSFCFLDIRSPGLGDTAMYLCATSREIIGVTGELFFGEGSRLTVL.

The chain employs TRBV6-1 and TRBJ2-7, with 9 positions matching TRBD2. Germline CDR1 reads MNHNS; CDR2 reads SASEGT. Trimming at V came to 7 bases and at J to 3 bases, leaving 7 bases not matched to a gene. This CDR3 contains 14 residues. The CDR3 DNA reads as TGTGCCAGCACCCAGGGACTAGCATTCTACGAGCAGTACTTC. Translation: CASTQGLAFYEQYF.

Points on this clone: Germline and junction disagree at one end, which may indicate a read error. The chain links TRBV28 to TRBJ2-7; 9 nucleotides line up with TRBD1. The CDR3 runs to 12 residues. CDR1 is MDHEN and CDR2 is SYDVKM in the germline V gene. As DNA, the CDR3 is TGTGCCAGTACCCTTCCGGGACAGGGCCTTAAGTTC. Protein sequence: CASTLPGQGLKF.

This rearrangement joins TRBV9 to TRBJ2-3; D possibly matches TRBD1 or TRBD2 (6 bases each). Germline V CDR1 and CDR2: SGDLS, YYNGEE. The length of the CDR3 is 17 residues. V was clipped by 4 bases and J by 3 bases, with 21 bases between them. The CDR3 spells CASSQRGGRDGTDTQYF. The DNA for the CDR3 is TGTGCCAGCAGCCAACGAGGGGGGCGGGATGGGACAGATACGCAGTATTTT.

This CDR3 reads CARRPGLAGVQEQFF. CDR3 nucleotides: TGTGCCAGAAGGCCGGGACTAGCGGGAGTCCAGGAGCAGTTCTTC. The V call is TRBV5-3, the J call TRBJ2-1, with 14 nucleotides matching TRBD2. TRBV5-3 is placed among ORFs of uncertain function. This CDR3 contains 15 residues. V was pared by 5 bases and J by 10 bases, with 8 bases of the junction left unmatched.

This chain joins TRBV27 and TRBJ1-1, with 9 bases that match TRBD1. CDR3 size: 16 residues. J lost 6 bases, V lost 7 bases, and 15 bases had no gene match. The V gene's germline CDR1 is MNHEY and CDR2 SMNVEV (reference sequence). CDR3 bases: TGTGCCAGCAACCGGGTCCGGCCGGGACAGGGTTCTGAAGCTTTCTTT. Its translation: CASNRVRPGQGSEAFF.